One and the same sample provided the 12 T cell receptor beta chains below, sequenced in a study of blood T cell repertoires in COVID-19. TCRdb keeps only in-frame clones here, not all; method: immunoSEQ multiplex PCR. The sample includes approximately 210,000 clones, about nine tenths of them seen just once. Sequencing used peripheral blood. The receptors originated from a middle-aged woman with acute or convalescent COVID-19.

The chain links TRBV27 to TRBJ1-1; D call uncertain. V was clipped by 7 bases and J by 4 bases, with 19 bases between them. The CDR3 runs 15 residues. The germline V gene encodes CDR1 MNHEY and CDR2 SMNVEV (reference sequence). The CDR3 spells CASTEVGFAGTEAFF. CDR3 bases: TGTGCCAGCACCGAGGTGGGGTTCGCGGGCACTGAAGCTTTCTTT.

The chain combines TRBV6-1 with TRBJ2-7, with 9 bases lining up with TRBD1. The CDR3 runs 14 residues. V was pared by 3 bases and J by 4 bases, with 4 bases of the junction left unmatched. Germline-derived CDR1 and CDR2 are MNHNS and SASEGT. In DNA, the CDR3 is TGTGCCAGCAGTGAGCTGGGGACAGGGTACGAGCAGTACGTC. As protein: CASSELGTGYEQYV.

The chain employs TRBV11-2 and TRBJ1-5; D is unclear. Trimming left V 3 bases short and J 2 bases short, with 5 bases between. The CDR3 is made up of 13 amino acids. Per germline, CDR1 SGHAT and CDR2 FQNNGV. CDR3 region: CASSLAGNQPQHF. The CDR3 DNA reads TGTGCCAGCAGCTTGGCAGGCAATCAGCCCCAGCATTTT.

The chain uses TRBV21-1 and TRBJ1-1; TRBD1 is the table's D call and was not checked against the DNA. TRBV21-1 is marked as a pseudogene. This CDR3 has 15 residues. Here the CDR3 DNA reads TGTGCCAGCAGCAGCGCCGGGACAGGGCTCACTGAAGCTTTCTTT. Residues: CASSSAGTGLTEAFF.

The CDR3 DNA sequence: TGTGCCACCGCGGGGAGCGGGGTCGGATCGCAGTATTTT. Amino acid sequence: CATAGSGVGSQYF. This chain links TRBV7-9 with TRBJ2-3, with TRBD2 matching 7 bases. Germline CDR1 and CDR2: SEHNR and FQNEAQ (reference sequence). J was trimmed by 10 bases and V by 10 bases; bases with no gene match: 14. The CDR3 is 13 amino acids.

The V and J genes are TRBV6-5 and TRBJ2-3; the D gene is possibly TRBD2 (5 bases). V lost 5 bases, J lost 1 base, and 10 bases lay in between. The CDR3 consists of 14 residues. Germline V CDR1 and CDR2: MNHEY, SVGAGI. The CDR3 nucleotides are TGTGCCAGCAGTCCCCTCGGGGGCACAGATACGCAGTATTTT. It is translated as CASSPLGGTDTQYF.

This clone was seen a handful of times. The chain has TRBV30 and TRBJ1-1; no reliable D call. Germline CDR1 reads GTSNPN; CDR2 reads SVGIG (reference sequence). Trimming stripped 1 base from V and 0 bases from J, with 3 bases between. The CDR3 covers 12 residues. CDR3 bases: TGTGCCTGGAGTGCAGTGAACACTGAAGCTTTCTTT. Its translation: CAWSAVNTEAFF.

The chain recombines TRBV11-1 with TRBJ1-4, with D perhaps matching TRBD1 (6 bases). Trimming shortened V by 4 bases and J by 8 bases, and 20 bases separated the two germline ends. Per germline, CDR1 SGHAT and CDR2 FQDESV (reference sequence). This CDR3 has 16 residues. As DNA, the CDR3 is TGTGCCAGCAGCTCGGACAGCCTGCTTGAACGGGAAAAACTGTTTTTT. It yields the protein CASSSDSLLEREKLFF.

V is TRBV18 and J is TRBJ1-3, with D possibly matching TRBD1 (5 bases). CDR1 KGHSH and CDR2 LQKENI come from the germline V gene. V lost 6 bases and J 2 bases, leaving 14 bases between the germline ends. This CDR3 is built from 15 residues. The DNA for the CDR3 is TGTGCCAGCTCCTCAACAGGCGTAACTGGAAACACCATATATTTT. It specifies CASSSTGVTGNTIYF. Full variable domain (outside the CDR3, taken from reference TRBV18 and TRBJ1-3): NAGVMQNPRHLVRRRGQEARLRCSPMKGHSHVYWYRQLPEEGLKFMVYLQKENIIDESGMPKERFSAEFPKEGPSILRIQQVVRGDSAAYFCASSSTGVTGNTIYFGEGSWLTVV.

In regard to this clone: Other DNA sequences from this sample encode an identical CDR3 as well. This rearrangement joins TRBV2 to TRBJ2-4; tentatively, D is TRBD1 (6 bases). V lost 2 bases and J lost 1, with 6 bases in between. Germline V lookup: CDR1 SNHLY, CDR2 FYNNEI. The CDR3 length is 14 residues. The CDR3 spells CASSEQGAKNIQYF. DNA of the CDR3: TGTGCCAGCAGTGAACAGGGGGCCAAAAACATTCAGTACTTC.

The chain carries TRBV11-2 and TRBJ2-7; D might be TRBD2 (6 bases). The germline gives CDR1 SGHAT, CDR2 FQNNGV. Trimming shortened V by 1 base and J by 4 bases, and 11 bases separated the two germline ends. The CDR3 is 14 amino acids. CDR3 sequence: CASSLVGGAYEQYV. The CDR3 DNA sequence: TGTGCCAGCAGCTTAGTCGGGGGTGCTTACGAGCAGTACGTC.

V and J are TRBV19 and TRBJ1-1, with D perhaps matching TRBD1 (6 bases). V lost 0 bases and J 4 bases, leaving 12 bases between the germline ends. The CDR3 covers 15 residues. CDR1 is LNHDA, CDR2 SQIVND, per germline (reference sequence). CDR3 DNA sequence: TGTGCCAGTAGTATAGACACAGGGATGGCCACTGAAGCTTTCTTT. As protein: CASSIDTGMATEAFF. Full variable domain (outside the CDR3, taken from reference TRBV19 and TRBJ1-1): DGGITQSPKYLFRKEGQNVTLSCEQNLNHDAMYWYRQDPGQGLRLIYYSQIVNDFQKGDIAEGYSVSREKKESFPLTVTSAQKNPTAFYLCASSIDTGMATEAFFGQGTRLTVV.